The 17 T cell receptor beta chains in this list originate from one sample, sequenced in a study of T cells in women clearing cervical HPV infection listed by TCRdb under 2018. The library came from the immunoSEQ multiplex PCR assay. TCRdb obtained this table from immuneACCESS and retained in-frame rearrangements with V and J assigned. These tables miss some clones; where compared with another copy, unresolved V genes account for less than half of the shortfall, and the remainder is unexplained. The table of this sample itemizes 28,000 or so clones. The ten biggest clones cover 8.4% of the sample. Source material: blood buffy coat. The receptor set was obtained from a woman aged 18 to 75 with a cervical HPV16 infection that either progressed to CIN3+ or cleared (not recorded which).

In regard to this clone: The missing CDR3 end, 3 residues past where the read stops, is filled in from the germline J gene. The chain carries TRBV7-3 and TRBJ2-2, with TRBD2 as a possible D gene (5 bases). V was shortened by 6 bases and J by 1 base, with 15 bases between the two germline ends. Germline assignment: CDR1 SGHTA and CDR2 FQGTGA. The CDR3 contains 16 residues. CDR3 amino acids: CASSSRHRGNTGELFF. The CDR3 DNA, read in part, is TGTGCCAGCAGTTCGAGACACCGGGGGAACACCGGGGAG.

In regard to this clone: Read coverage stops 3 residues before the CDR3 terminus; the germline J gene supplies the remainder. The rearrangement uses TRBV20-1 and TRBJ2-1; possible D gene TRBD1, 6 bases. Germline V gives CDR1 DFQATT, CDR2 SNEGSKA (reference sequence). The ends were cut back, 4 bases at V and 7 bases at J, with 17 bases in the middle. This CDR3 has 14 amino acids. The CDR3 bases that were read are TGCAGTGCTACTACGGGACAACGAATTAATGAG. Residues: CSATTGQRINE. The full CDR3 is CSATTGQRINEQFF.

Of note for this clone: The read ends 3 residues before the CDR3 terminus; that terminus is restored from the germline J gene. This sequence joins TRBV11-3 and TRBJ1-1; a possible D gene is TRBD1 (5 bases). Germline V gene data show CDR1 as SGHNT and CDR2 as YENEEA. There are 14 residues in the CDR3. Trimming left V 6 bases short and J 3 bases short, with 14 bases between. The sequenced CDR3 bases are TGTGCCAGCAGGCCAGGGTATCCCGACACTGAA. Its translation: CASRPGYPDTE. The full CDR3 reads CASRPGYPDTEAFF.

In the case of this clone: The sequence runs out 3 residues before the end of the CDR3; the remainder is reconstructed from the germline J gene. This chain uses TRBV7-6 with TRBJ2-1, with 9 bases aligning to TRBD2. The CDR3 has 15 residues. The J segment lost 3 bases and the V segment lost 4 bases, leaving 4 bases of the junction unmatched. CDR1 is SGHVS and CDR2 is FNYEAQ in the germline V gene. The CDR3 sequence: CASSSEREDYNEQFF. CDR3 DNA, as far as it was read: TGTGCCAGCAGCTCCGAGCGGGAGGACTACAATGAG. Looking up the rest from reference TRBV7-6 and TRBJ2-1 gives the full variable domain: GAGVSQSPRYKVTKRGQDVALRCDPISGHVSLYWYRQALGQGPEFLTYFNYEAQQDKSGLPNDRFSAERPEGSISTLTIQRTEQRDSAMYRCASSSEREDYNEQFFGPGTRLTVL.

On this clone: The missing CDR3 end, 3 residues past where the read stops, is filled in from the germline J gene. The V gene is TRBV7-2, the J gene TRBJ2-4; possibly TRBD1 for D (6 bases). The CDR3 runs 14 residues. CDR1 and CDR2 from the germline V gene are SGHTA and FQGNSA. The part of the CDR3 DNA that was read is TGTGCCAGCAGCCTGGATTCAGCCATAGGGGGT. Its translation is CASSLDSAIGG. The whole CDR3 is CASSLDSAIGGQYF.

A word on this clone: The CDR3 is cut off 3 residues early in the read; its end comes from the germline J gene. The chain carries TRBV2 and TRBJ2-1; 7 nucleotides match TRBD1. The CDR3 is 15 residues long. V trimming: 3 bases; J trimming: 4 bases; junction bases outside the gene matches: 6. CDR1 and CDR2 (germline): SNHLY, FYNNEI. CDR3 DNA, as far as it was read: TGTGCCAGCAGTGATAGGCAGGGGGTATACAATGAG. It specifies CASSDRQGVYNE. The complete CDR3 sequence is CASSDRQGVYNEQFF.

Points on this clone: From the germline J gene comes the end of the CDR3, since the read stops 3 residues before it. The V gene is TRBV7-6, the J gene TRBJ1-2, with 7 bases identical to TRBD1. CDR1 and CDR2 from the germline V gene are SGHVS and FNYEAQ. The CDR3 covers 17 residues. Incomplete CDR3 DNA: TGTGCCAGCAGCTTCCTCACGACAGGGACGGGCACAGATACC. Translating it yields CASSFLTTGTGTDT. The complete CDR3 sequence is CASSFLTTGTGTDTYTF. The full variable domain, in which reference TRBV7-6 and TRBJ1-2 provide the parts outside the CDR3, is GAGVSQSPRYKVTKRGQDVALRCDPISGHVSLYWYRQALGQGPEFLTYFNYEAQQDKSGLPNDRFSAERPEGSISTLTIQRTEQRDSAMYRCASSFLTTGTGTDTYTFGSGTRLTVV.

Concerning this clone: The CDR3 end is not reached by the read, which stops 3 residues before it; the germline J gene fills it in. The chain is built from TRBV19 and TRBJ1-2; maybe TRBD1 (6 bases). This CDR3 is 13 amino acids long. In germline, CDR1 is LNHDA, CDR2 SQIVND (reference sequence). The CDR3 region is CATREDSSYDYTF. CDR3 DNA (partial): TGTGCCACCAGAGAGGACAGCTCCTACGAC.

Concerning this clone: Read coverage stops 3 residues before the CDR3 terminus; the germline J gene supplies the remainder. The genes are TRBV18 and TRBJ1-4; 7 nucleotides match TRBD1. In germline, CDR1 is KGHSH, CDR2 LQKENI. Losses at the gene ends were 4 bases for V and 8 bases for J; bases not matched to a gene: 4. This CDR3 has 13 amino acids. The CDR3 bases that were read are TGTGCCAGCTCACAGGGGGCGAAGGAAAAA. Protein sequence: CASSQGAKEK. The full CDR3 sequence reads CASSQGAKEKLFF.

Of note for this clone: The missing CDR3 end, 3 residues past where the read stops, is filled in from the germline J gene. The chain has TRBV2 and TRBJ2-1; 9 positions agree with TRBD1. CDR1 and CDR2 (germline): SNHLY, FYNNEI. Trimming took 6 bases from V and 1 from J; bases not matched to a gene: 1. The CDR3 is made up of 14 amino acids. CDR3 sequence reads: CASRDRGSYNEQFF. The CDR3 DNA, read in part, is TGTGCCAGCAGGGACAGGGGATCCTACAATGAG.

The CDR3 protein is CASSINGGSNSPLHF. Partial CDR3 DNA: TGTGCCAGTAGTATTAACGGGGGTTCCAATTCACCC. The J gene is TRBJ1-6, the V gene TRBV19, with D tentatively TRBD1 (5 bases). The read gets to within 3 residues of the CDR3 end, and the germline J gene fills in the rest. V gave up 3 bases and J gave up 7 bases, with 13 bases separating them. Germline lookup yields CDR1 LNHDA and CDR2 SQIVND (reference sequence). CDR3 length: 15 residues.

With regard to this clone: The read gets to within 3 residues of the CDR3 end, and the germline J gene fills in the rest. The V call is TRBV7-2, the J call TRBJ1-4; 7 bases are shared with TRBD1. This CDR3 has 15 amino acids. Germline V gene lookup returns CDR1 SGHTA and CDR2 FQGNSA. Partial CDR3 DNA: TGTGCCAGCAGCGATACGGGACAGACTAAGTCTAAA. Its protein product is CASSDTGQTKSK. The entire CDR3 protein reads CASSDTGQTKSKLFF. The variable domain in full, with the rest retrieved from reference TRBV7-2 and TRBJ1-4, is GAGVSQSPSNKVTEKGKDVELRCDPISGHTALYWYRQSLGQGLEFLIYFQGNSAPDKSGLPSDRFSAERTGGSVSTLTIQRTQQEDSAVYLCASSDTGQTKSKLFFGSGTQLSVL.

As regards this clone: The CDR3 end is not reached by the read, which stops 3 residues before it; the germline J gene fills it in. The chain links TRBV19 to TRBJ1-2, with TRBD1 identical over 7 bases. The germline V gene has CDR1 LNHDA and CDR2 SQIVND (reference sequence). The CDR3 loop spans 15 amino acids. CDR3 sequence reads: CASSRQGAGVDDYTF. The CDR3 DNA, read in part, is TGTGCCAGTAGCCGACAGGGCGCTGGGGTCGACGAC.

Concerning this clone itself: The read ends 3 residues early relative to the CDR3; the germline J gene fills the gap. The chain carries TRBV20-1 and TRBJ2-3; a weak D match, TRBD1 (5 bases). Germline lookup yields CDR1 DFQATT and CDR2 SNEGSKA (reference sequence). The CDR3 covers 14 residues. V was pared by 0 bases and J by 1 base, with 8 bases between. Here the CDR3 reads CSAREEGGTDTQYF. CDR3 DNA (partial): TGCAGTGCTAGAGAAGAAGGGGGCACAGATACG.

In the case of this clone: The read stops 3 residues short of the end of the CDR3; the missing end is completed from the germline J gene. The V and J genes are TRBV20-1 and TRBJ2-1; no reliable D call. Germline V gene data show CDR1 as DFQATT and CDR2 as SNEGSKA (reference sequence). Between the trimmed V and J ends, which lost 2 bases and 0 bases, there was a span of 8 bases. The CDR3 extends over 14 amino acids. The CDR3 bases that were read are TGCAGTGCTAGACTCCCTAGCTCCTACAATGAG. This translates into CSARLPSSYNE. The full CDR3 is CSARLPSSYNEQFF.

Concerning this clone itself: Read data end 3 residues before the CDR3 end; the end is taken from the germline J gene. V usage is TRBV12-5 and J usage is TRBJ2-1; perhaps TRBD2 as D (6 bases). The germline CDR1 and CDR2 sequences are LGHNT and FRNRAP. Trimming shortened V by 4 bases and J by 4 bases, and 11 bases separated the two germline ends. This CDR3 comprises 14 residues. Here the CDR3 reads CASGSPSAYNEQFF. The sequenced part of the CDR3 DNA is TGTGCTAGTGGTTCCCCTAGCGCTTACAATGAG.

Notes on this clone: The sequence runs out 3 residues before the end of the CDR3; the remainder is reconstructed from the germline J gene. This sequence joins TRBV19 and TRBJ1-5; D unresolved. The V end lost 3 bases, the J end lost 2 bases, and 14 bases lay between the germline ends. CDR3 length: 16 amino acids. The germline V gene encodes CDR1 LNHDA and CDR2 SQIVND (reference sequence). CDR3 DNA (partial): TGTGCCAGTAGTATCTCAAGAAAGAAGGGCAATCAGCCC. Translation gives CASSISRKKGNQP. In full, the CDR3 reads CASSISRKKGNQPQHF.